This paragraph reports one T cell receptor (beta chain). Its target is unknown. This specimen belongs to a study of T cell repertoires in cytomegalovirus infection. V was cut by 6 bases and J by 2 bases, with 15 bases left in between. The CDR3 extends over 15 amino acids. TCRdb used MiXCR to reprocess the reads, holding one entry per CDR3 protein. The sample has about 570,000 distinct CDR3 sequences; approximately 40% are singletons. The TCR was taken from a human donor in good health (CMV status not recorded). Some clones in this sample may be carry-over from other donors' samples. This material consisted of cultured PBMCs, taken from culture after CMV antigen stimulation. This sequence joins TRBV12-3 or TRBV12-4 and TRBJ2-3, with a possible D match to TRBD1 (5 bases). Written as DNA, the CDR3 is TGTGCCAGCAGCTCAGACGGACACAACACAGATACGCAGTATTTT. Its protein product is CASSSDGHNTDTQYF.